These 11 T cell receptor beta chains came from one sample sequenced in a study of shared clonotypes between healthy human individuals. Profiled with immunoSEQ multiplex PCR; TCRdb holds only in-frame clones, not every one. The sample lists more than 2,000,000 clones, approximately 92% occurring once. The sequenced sample was naive CD4+ T cells sorted from blood. Specified subset: CD45RA+ positively selected. The source of these receptors is a man between 18 and 29 years old in good health.

This sequence joins TRBV15 and TRBJ2-1, with D possibly called TRBD1 or TRBD2 (5 bases each). Germline assignment: CDR1 LNHNV and CDR2 YYDKDF (reference sequence). The CDR3 consists of 13 residues. The V and J ends lost 0 bases and 10 bases respectively, with 10 bases between them. The chain's CDR3 is CATSRDVGGEQFF. The CDR3 DNA sequence: TGTGCCACCAGCAGAGACGTTGGGGGAGAGCAGTTCTTC.

The chain's CDR3 is CASAPGTGVTYEQYF. DNA of the CDR3: TGTGCTAGTGCCCCCGGGACAGGGGTAACCTACGAGCAGTACTTC. V is TRBV12-5 and J is TRBJ2-7, with 10 bases lining up with TRBD1. The CDR3 totals 15 residues. V trimming: 7 bases; J trimming: 2 bases; junction bases outside the gene matches: 8. Germline CDR1 and CDR2: LGHNT and FRNRAP.

As DNA, the CDR3 is TGTGCCAGCAGCTATTCCGGGACAGGGAATGAGCAGTTCTTC. It codes for CASSYSGTGNEQFF. The V gene is TRBV7-9, the J gene TRBJ2-1; TRBD1 matches at 9 bases. The CDR3 consists of 14 residues. CDR1 and CDR2 from the germline V gene are SEHNR and FQNEAQ (reference sequence). V lost 4 bases and J lost 7; bases outside the gene matches: 5.

The V and J genes are TRBV5-4 and TRBJ1-6; TRBD1 matches at 7 bases. The length of the CDR3 is 15 residues. The junction had 14 bases not matched to a gene; V was cut back by 5 bases and J by 12 bases. Looked up from germline, CDR1 is SGHNT and CDR2 is YYREEE (reference sequence). The CDR3 DNA reads as TGTGCCAGCAGTCAGGGGGGCAGGGTCATCGGACCCCTCCACTTT. Translation: CASSQGGRVIGPLHF.

This chain connects TRBV7-8 to TRBJ2-1; 7 bases line up with TRBD2. CDR3 length: 14 residues. Germline lookup yields CDR1 SGHVS and CDR2 FQNEAQ. Trimming removed 3 bases from V and 4 bases from J; junction bases left unmatched: 3. The DNA for the CDR3 is TGTGCCAGCAGCTTTGGGGGGGGATACAATGAGCAGTTCTTC. As protein: CASSFGGGYNEQFF.

About this clone: Other DNA sequences within the sample encode an identical CDR3. The chain uses TRBV5-1 and TRBJ2-5, with 10 nucleotides matching TRBD2. V was pared by 7 bases and J by 1 base, with 1 base of the junction left unmatched. Germline loops: CDR1 SGHRS, CDR2 YFSETQ. CDR3 length: 13 residues. The chain's CDR3 is CASRTSGQETQYF. As DNA, the CDR3 is TGCGCCAGCCGGACTAGCGGCCAAGAGACCCAGTACTTC.

The chain carries TRBV5-4 and TRBJ1-6; 7 bases are shared with TRBD1. The CDR3 totals 15 residues. CDR1 is SGHNT and CDR2 is YYREEE in the germline V gene (reference sequence). Unmatched junction bases numbered 10, after V lost 4 bases and J lost 9 bases. CDR3 residues: CASSRTQGGTSPLHF. The CDR3 DNA is TGTGCCAGCAGCCGCACCCAGGGGGGCACTTCACCCCTCCACTTT.

CDR3 bases: TGTGCCAGCAGCGTAGAGGGCGGGAAGGATCAGCCCCAGCATTTT. Its translation: CASSVEGGKDQPQHF. The rearrangement joins TRBV9 to TRBJ1-5; no clear D gene. Looked up from germline, CDR1 is SGDLS and CDR2 is YYNGEE. V gave up 0 bases and J gave up 5 bases, with 12 bases separating them. This CDR3 contains 15 residues.

This chain connects TRBV11-2 to TRBJ2-7; 8 bases map to TRBD1. Germline loops: CDR1 SGHAT, CDR2 FQNNGV. CDR3 length equals 14 residues. The V segment lost 6 bases and the J segment 2 bases; nucleotides outside the gene matches: 6. CDR3 amino acids: CASRFQGAPYEQYF. CDR3 nucleotides: TGTGCCAGCAGATTTCAGGGGGCCCCCTACGAGCAGTACTTC.

In DNA, the CDR3 is TGTGCCAGCAGCTTAGGGACAGTGTACCATTCACCCCTCCACTTT. Translating gives CASSLGTVYHSPLHF. The genes are TRBV7-6 and TRBJ1-6, with D possibly being TRBD1 (6 bases). Looked up from germline, CDR1 is SGHVS and CDR2 is FNYEAQ. V lost 1 base to trimming and J lost 8 bases, with 12 bases between them. This CDR3 is 15 amino acids long.

As for this clone: Distinct nucleotide sequences in the sample also encode this CDR3. The genes are TRBV5-1 and TRBJ2-7, with a possible D match to TRBD1 (5 bases). The CDR3 sequence is 13 residues long. Germline values: CDR1 SGHRS, CDR2 YFSETQ. Trimming shortened V by 4 bases and J by 1 base, and 9 bases separated the two germline ends. The CDR3 region has the DNA TGCGCCAGCAGCCACGACAGATCCTACGAGCAGTACTTC. Residues: CASSHDRSYEQYF.